These 6 T cell receptor beta chains came from one sample sequenced in a study of blood T cell repertoires in COVID-19. The table came from immunoSEQ multiplex PCR; TCRdb's copy has only in-frame clones and leaves some out. Of 50,000 to 55,000 clones in the sample, almost 85% were seen once. Sequenced material: peripheral blood. Every receptor here comes from a human donor in a cohort sampled during active COVID-19.

The gene calls are TRBV28 and TRBJ2-7; 7 bases match TRBD1. Germline V gene data show CDR1 as MDHEN and CDR2 as SYDVKM. This CDR3 has 19 residues. With V trimmed by 4 bases and J by 3 bases, 21 bases remained unmatched. Written as DNA, the CDR3 is TGTGCCAGCAGTTCCATTCTAGACAGGGAAGGGGGTCCCTACTACGAGCAGTACTTC. It encodes CASSSILDREGGPYYEQYF. Full variable domain (missing parts from reference TRBV28 and TRBJ2-7): DVKVTQSSRYLVKRTGEKVFLECVQDMDHENMFWYRQDPGLGLRLIYFSYDVKMKEKGDIPEGYSVSREKKERFSLILESASTNQTSMYLCASSSILDREGGPYYEQYFGPGTRLTVT.

This clone was picked up a small number of times. This rearrangement joins TRBV6-6 to TRBJ1-5, with a tentative D call TRBD1 (5 bases). V lost 1 base and J lost 5, with 12 bases in between. The CDR3 is made up of 15 amino acids. Per the germline V gene, CDR1 is MNHNY and CDR2 is SVGAGI (reference sequence). The CDR3 region is CASSYYGAGDQPQHF. CDR3 nucleotides: TGTGCCAGCAGTTACTATGGGGCGGGGGATCAGCCCCAGCATTTT.

The chain joins TRBV27 to TRBJ2-1; 12 bases match TRBD2. This CDR3 spans 20 amino acids. CDR1 and CDR2 from the germline V gene are MNHEY and SMNVEV (reference sequence). V lost 3 bases and J lost 6; bases outside the gene matches: 18. The CDR3 sequence is CASSFYRPLAGGPKGNEQFF. The CDR3, as DNA: TGTGCCAGCAGTTTTTATCGGCCACTAGCGGGAGGACCCAAGGGCAATGAGCAGTTCTTC.

The chain joins TRBV4-3 to TRBJ2-2; D not resolved. From germline, CDR1 is LGHNA and CDR2 YSLEER. CDR3 length: 17 amino acids. V was pared by 0 bases and J by 2 bases, with 13 bases between. Here the CDR3 reads CASSQDSWAVNTGELFF. The CDR3 DNA is TGCGCCAGCAGCCAAGATAGTTGGGCAGTCAACACCGGGGAGCTGTTTTTT.

V is TRBV5-1 and J is TRBJ2-5, with TRBD2 matching over 10 bases. This CDR3 region has 16 residues. V was pared by 2 bases and J by 1 base, with 5 bases of the junction left unmatched. Germline CDR1 SGHRS, CDR2 YFSETQ. CDR3 residues: CASSFLAGAFQETQYF. The CDR3 DNA is TGCGCCAGCAGCTTCCTAGCGGGGGCCTTCCAAGAGACCCAGTACTTC.

This clone was seen a handful of times. The genes are TRBV7-8 and TRBJ2-2, with D perhaps TRBD2 (5 bases). In germline, CDR1 is SGHVS, CDR2 FQNEAQ. The CDR3 runs 16 residues. The V gene lost 4 bases and the J gene lost 5 bases, with 17 bases spanning the gap. The CDR3 region is CASSSAEAGTTGELFF. The CDR3 nucleotides read TGTGCCAGCAGCTCAGCGGAAGCAGGAACAACCGGGGAGCTGTTTTTT.